These 30 T cell receptor beta chains share one sample of origin, sequenced in a study of blood T cell repertoires in COVID-19. Repertoires were generated with immunoSEQ multiplex PCR, while TCRdb's copy carries only in-frame clones and drops some. Of around 180,000 clones listed, 85% to 90% are singletons. The material sequenced was peripheral blood. These receptors all stem from a person between 65 and 79 years old with COVID-19, enrolled during active disease.

The chain links TRBV9 to TRBJ2-2; 8 bases map to TRBD1. CDR1 and CDR2 (germline): SGDLS, YYNGEE. After removal of 0 bases from V and 4 bases from J, the junction contained 2 bases not matched to a gene. This CDR3 contains 15 residues. CDR3 protein: CASSVVTGGTGELFF. For the CDR3, the DNA is TGTGCCAGCAGCGTAGTCACAGGGGGCACCGGGGAGCTGTTTTTT.

The chain carries TRBV9 and TRBJ2-7; possibly TRBD1 for D (6 bases). V was pared by 4 bases and J by 4 bases, with 12 bases between. CDR3 length: 13 residues. Looked up from germline, CDR1 is SGDLS and CDR2 is YYNGEE. The DNA for the CDR3 is TGTGCCAGCAGCTTCAGGGGCGGGTACGAGCAGTACTTC. It is translated as CASSFRGGYEQYF. Based on the CDR3 plus reference TRBV9 and TRBJ2-7, the full variable domain is DSGVTQTPKHLITATGQRVTLRCSPRSGDLSVYWYQQSLDQGLQFLIQYYNGEERAKGNILERFSAQQFPDLHSELNLSSLELGDSALYFCASSFRGGYEQYFGPGTRLTVT.

This clone occurred a few times. The chain couples TRBV19 to TRBJ2-1; TRBD2 aligns across 13 bases. This CDR3 is built from 19 residues. Germline V gene sequence: CDR1 LNHDA, CDR2 SQIVND (reference sequence). V lost 0 bases and J lost 0; bases outside the gene matches: 5. CDR3 sequence (DNA): TGTGCCAGTAGTATAGAGTCACTAGCGGGAGGGCCCTCCTACAATGAGCAGTTCTTC. Amino acid sequence: CASSIESLAGGPSYNEQFF.

The DNA for the CDR3 is TGCGCCAGCAGCGATCGACCACAGGATTCCACCTATGGCTACACCTTC. It codes for CASSDRPQDSTYGYTF. The chain has TRBV5-1 and TRBJ1-2; a possible D gene is TRBD1 (5 bases). The CDR3 extends over 16 amino acids. V was trimmed by 4 bases and J by 4 bases, leaving 20 bases between them. Germline V gives CDR1 SGHRS, CDR2 YFSETQ.

V usage is TRBV5-6 and J usage is TRBJ1-6; 7 positions match TRBD1. The germline CDR1 and CDR2 sequences are SGHDT and YYEEEE. The trim removed 4 bases at V and 0 bases at J, leaving 4 bases unmatched. This CDR3 is built from 16 residues. CDR3 sequence reads: CASSPRQGSYNSPLHF. In DNA form, the CDR3 reads TGTGCCAGCAGCCCCCGACAGGGCTCCTATAATTCACCCCTCCACTTT.

This clone was counted a single time. The rearrangement links TRBV2 to TRBJ1-4; D is uncertain. This CDR3 contains 15 residues. Germline CDR1 reads SNHLY; CDR2 reads FYNNEI. The V end was cut by 6 bases, the J end by 7 bases, with 18 bases between. The CDR3 here is CASRPTAGLGEKLFF. DNA of the CDR3: TGTGCCAGCAGGCCTACGGCAGGTTTAGGTGAAAAACTGTTTTTT. Full variable domain (outside the CDR3, taken from reference TRBV2 and TRBJ1-4): EPEVTQTPSHQVTQMGQEVILRCVPISNHLYFYWYRQILGQKVEFLVSFYNNEISEKSEIFDDQFSVERPDGSNFTLKIRSTKLEDSAMYFCASRPTAGLGEKLFFGSGTQLSVL.

This clone was counted between two and nine times. The chain joins TRBV20-1 to TRBJ2-1; 7 nucleotides align to TRBD1. The CDR3 runs 10 residues. The germline gives CDR1 DFQATT, CDR2 SNEGSKA (reference sequence). V dropped 5 bases and J dropped 9; count of bases not matched to a gene: 1. The CDR3 bases are TGCAGTGCTGACAGGGTTGAGCAGTTCTTC. Its translation is CSADRVEQFF.

This sequence joins TRBV11-3 and TRBJ2-1, with D tentatively TRBD2 (5 bases). Germline V CDR1 and CDR2: SGHNT, YENEEA. The CDR3 spans 15 residues. V was pared by 5 bases and J by 9 bases, with 20 bases between. The CDR3 spells CASSLIYGERPEQFF. CDR3 nucleotide sequence: TGTGCCAGCAGCCTCATTTACGGGGAGCGCCCTGAGCAGTTCTTC.

This chain uses TRBV9 with TRBJ1-1, with a weak D call TRBD1 (5 bases). Germline V gene lookup returns CDR1 SGDLS and CDR2 YYNGEE. V lost 3 bases, J lost 6 bases, and 12 bases lay in between. CDR3 length: 13 amino acids. In DNA, the CDR3 is TGTGCCAGCAGCGCGGGGGTCGGGGCTGAAGCTTTCTTT. Translated: CASSAGVGAEAFF.

J is TRBJ2-3 and V is TRBV3-1 (or the pseudogene TRBV3-2); D perhaps matches TRBD2 (6 bases). The CDR3 spans 15 residues. CDR1 LGHDT and CDR2 YNNKEL come from the germline V gene (reference sequence). Trimming took off 7 bases at V and 2 bases at J, with 16 bases between the two ends. CDR3 residues: CASKLGGAITDTQYF. The CDR3 bases are TGTGCCAGCAAATTAGGCGGGGCCATCACAGATACGCAGTATTTT.

This sequence joins TRBV12-2 and TRBJ1-6; the table names TRBD1, a call not compared with the DNA. TRBV12-2 is deemed a pseudogene. The CDR3 extends over 17 amino acids. DNA for the CDR3: TGTGCAAGTCGCTTAGCGGTGGGTGGCCAGGTCTTCGAGTCCCTCCACTTT. The encoded protein is CASRLAVGGQVFESLHF.

This clone was counted between two and nine times. This sequence joins TRBV7-2 and TRBJ2-1, with 8 bases matching TRBD2. Trimming cost V 5 bases and J 1 base; bases outside gene matches: 7. Germline CDR1 SGHTA, CDR2 FQGNSA. The CDR3 length is 16 residues. The CDR3 coding sequence is TGTGCCAGCAGCCCATCCCGCGGGGGGTCCTACAATGAGCAGTTCTTC. Translated, it gives CASSPSRGGSYNEQFF. Full variable domain (rest looked up from reference TRBV7-2 and TRBJ2-1): GAGVSQSPSNKVTEKGKDVELRCDPISGHTALYWYRQSLGQGLEFLIYFQGNSAPDKSGLPSDRFSAERTGGSVSTLTIQRTQQEDSAVYLCASSPSRGGSYNEQFFGPGTRLTVL.

The J gene is TRBJ1-1, the V gene TRBV21-1; TRBD1 is the table's D call and was not checked against the DNA. TRBV21-1 is a pseudogene segment. The CDR3 contains 17 residues. CDR3 amino acids: CASSKRSGGLMNTEAFF. Written as DNA, the CDR3 is TGTGCCAGCAGCAAACGGTCAGGGGGCCTTATGAACACTGAAGCTTTCTTT.

The chain is built from TRBV19 and TRBJ1-3, with D hard to call. CDR1 and CDR2 from the germline V gene are LNHDA and SQIVND (reference sequence). Deletions cut 7 bases from V and 4 bases from J, with 11 bases between. The CDR3 spans 13 residues. The CDR3 nucleotides are TGTGCCAGTACTTGGAGCGGCGGAAACACCATATATTTT. Translating it yields CASTWSGGNTIYF.

V is TRBV11-3 and J is TRBJ2-4; 10 nucleotides line up with TRBD2. From germline, CDR1 is SGHNT and CDR2 YENEEA. V lost 5 bases and J lost 8; bases outside the gene matches: 3. The CDR3 has 13 amino acids. The CDR3 sequence is CASSPSGSYIQYF. CDR3 in DNA: TGTGCCAGCAGCCCTAGCGGGAGTTACATTCAGTACTTC. Together with reference TRBV11-3 and TRBJ2-4, the CDR3 gives the full variable domain: EAGVVQSPRYKIIEKKQPVAFWCNPISGHNTLYWYLQNLGQGPELLIRYENEEAVDDSQLPKDRFSAERLKGVDSTLKIQPAELGDSAVYLCASSPSGSYIQYFGAGTRLSVL.

The CDR3 is CASSNTRITGENYGYTF. Here the CDR3 DNA reads TGTGCCAGCAGCAACACCCGGATAACAGGGGAGAACTATGGCTACACCTTC. This chain links TRBV7-8 with TRBJ1-2; 7 bases line up with TRBD1. The CDR3 runs to 17 residues. Trimming cost V 5 bases and J 2 bases; bases outside gene matches: 14. Per germline, CDR1 SGHVS and CDR2 FQNEAQ.

The table lists this clone with a count of one. V is TRBV28 and J is TRBJ2-1; perhaps TRBD2 as D (5 bases). The CDR3 has 14 residues. Germline CDR1 MDHEN, CDR2 SYDVKM. Trimming removed 7 bases at V and 7 bases at J, with 17 bases between. In nucleotides, the CDR3 is TGTGCCAGCACTTCGCCCGGGGTTTCGAATGAGCAGTTCTTC. Translated: CASTSPGVSNEQFF.

This chain joins TRBV6-2 or TRBV6-3 and TRBJ2-7, with a weak D call TRBD2 (5 bases). V was trimmed by 4 bases and J by 7 bases, leaving 20 bases between them. The germline gives CDR1 MNHEY, CDR2 SVGEGT. This CDR3 comprises 15 residues. In DNA, the CDR3 is TGTGCCAGCAGTTTCTCCGGGCCCGGGGTCTATGAGCAGTACTTC. Translating it yields CASSFSGPGVYEQYF.

This rearrangement joins TRBV28 to TRBJ2-2; a possible D gene is TRBD1 (6 bases). Trimming left V 10 bases short and J 7 bases short, with 25 bases between. The CDR3 is made up of 16 amino acids. Germline V CDR1 and CDR2: MDHEN, SYDVKM. The CDR3 loop is CATTTPQGMWIGELFF. As DNA, the CDR3 is TGTGCCACCACAACACCACAGGGAATGTGGATCGGGGAGCTGTTTTTT.

This clone was seen only a few times. The chain employs TRBV29-1 and TRBJ1-3, with D maybe TRBD1 (5 bases). The V gene lost 1 base and the J gene lost 4 bases, with 8 bases spanning the gap. Germline V gene data show CDR1 as SQVTM and CDR2 as ANQGSEA. CDR3 length: 13 amino acids. CDR3 coding DNA: TGCAGCGTTGAAGTGGGGCTAGGAAACACCATATATTTT. It yields the protein CSVEVGLGNTIYF.

The CDR3 DNA reads as TGCGCCAGCAGCCAGGGCCGCTCTGGGGCCAACGTCCTGACTTTC. Amino acids: CASSQGRSGANVLTF. The chain uses TRBV5-1 and TRBJ2-6, with D possibly matching TRBD1 (5 bases). This CDR3 region has 15 residues. CDR1 and CDR2 (germline): SGHRS, YFSETQ. The ends were cut back, 4 bases at V and 0 bases at J, with 8 bases in the middle. The full variable domain, in which reference TRBV5-1 and TRBJ2-6 provide the parts outside the CDR3, is KAGVTQTPRYLIKTRGQQVTLSCSPISGHRSVSWYQQTPGQGLQFLFEYFSETQRNKGNFPGRFSGRQFSNSRSEMNVSTLELGDSALYLCASSQGRSGANVLTFGAGSRLTVL.

The V call is TRBV27, the J call TRBJ1-4; D uncertain. The CDR3 has 13 amino acids. V lost 10 bases and J lost 1, with 10 bases in between. Germline V gene sequence: CDR1 MNHEY, CDR2 SMNVEV (reference sequence). The CDR3 loop reads CATSRQTNEKLFF. The CDR3 DNA is TGTGCCACCTCAAGACAAACTAATGAAAAACTGTTTTTT.

The V gene is TRBV30, the J gene TRBJ1-1; D gene unclear. Looked up from germline, CDR1 is GTSNPN and CDR2 is SVGIG (reference sequence). Trimming removed 5 bases from V and 3 bases from J, with 7 bases in between. The length of the CDR3 is 11 residues. The CDR3 reads CAWHRDTEAFF. The CDR3 DNA follows: TGTGCCTGGCATAGAGACACTGAAGCTTTCTTT.

J is TRBJ1-3 and V is TRBV19; D is unclear. Per germline, CDR1 LNHDA and CDR2 SQIVND (reference sequence). The CDR3 consists of 16 residues. V gave up 4 bases and J gave up 0 bases, with 13 bases separating them. CDR3 amino acids: CASSSERRGSGNTIYF. CDR3 DNA: TGTGCCAGTAGTAGCGAACGACGGGGCTCTGGAAACACCATATATTTT.

The chain links TRBV10-3 to TRBJ2-2; D is unclear. The CDR3 is made up of 15 amino acids. Trimming cost V 0 bases and J 6 bases, with 11 bases left between them. CDR1 is ENHRY and CDR2 is SYGVKD in the germline V gene. Written as DNA, the CDR3 is TGTGCCATCAGTGAGTCTCGGGTGTCGGCCGGGGAGCTGTTTTTT. Translated: CAISESRVSAGELFF.

The rearrangement uses TRBV7-8 and TRBJ2-5, with 7 bases identical to TRBD2. The CDR3 consists of 16 residues. Looked up from germline, CDR1 is SGHVS and CDR2 is FQNEAQ. Trimming cost V 5 bases and J 5 bases; bases outside gene matches: 14. The CDR3 nucleotides read TGTGCCAGCAGCACCTACCGGGACTACGTGAGGGAGACCCAGTACTTC. This translates into CASSTYRDYVRETQYF.

The chain joins TRBV6-6 to TRBJ2-1; a weak D match, TRBD2 (6 bases). This CDR3 has 17 residues. Germline CDR1 is MNHNY and CDR2 is SVGAGI (reference sequence). V lost 5 bases and J 0 bases, leaving 17 bases between the germline ends. The chain's CDR3 is CASSPYSGRSSYNEQFF. The CDR3 nucleotides read TGTGCCAGCAGTCCATATAGCGGTCGGAGCTCCTACAATGAGCAGTTCTTC.

The V call is TRBV5-1, the J call TRBJ2-3; 7 bases agree with TRBD2. There are 16 residues in the CDR3. Germline lookup yields CDR1 SGHRS and CDR2 YFSETQ. Trimming cost V 3 bases and J 1 base; bases outside gene matches: 8. The CDR3 DNA reads TGCGCCAGCAGCTCGGCACGGGAGGCGGGCACAGATACGCAGTATTTT. Translated: CASSSAREAGTDTQYF.

The rearrangement joins TRBV28 to TRBJ1-4, with 8 bases identical to TRBD1. Germline V gives CDR1 MDHEN, CDR2 SYDVKM. With 7 bases clipped from V and 7 bases from J, the junction kept 5 bases outside the gene matches. The CDR3 covers 13 residues. CDR3 protein: CASTGTGGEKLFF. As DNA, the CDR3 is TGTGCCAGCACCGGGACAGGAGGTGAAAAACTGTTTTTT.

This chain joins TRBV5-4 and TRBJ2-1; 10 bases are shared with TRBD2. The V gene's germline CDR1 is SGHNT and CDR2 YYREEE (reference sequence). This CDR3 region has 17 residues. The V gene end was trimmed by 0 bases and the J gene end by 6 bases; junction bases not matched to a gene: 9. The CDR3 DNA reads as TGTGCCAGCAGCTTGGCCAGGGTAGTAGCGGGAGGCAATGAGCAGTTCTTC. This translates into CASSLARVVAGGNEQFF.